Sequencing of this T cell receptor (beta chain) was carried out in a study of T cell responses to AZD1222 COVID-19 vaccine. Study findings and constraints: Regions 160-218 and 743-854 dominated among vaccine-associated CD4 TCRs spanning spike. Clonal diversity was possibly underestimated, and the donors were mostly white British, with more females.

Clones were read by immunoSEQ multiplex PCR, and TCRdb kept only the in-frame ones, dropping some. Of 90,000 to 150,000 clones in the sample, roughly 84% are singletons; the top ten hold roughly 1.1%. This CDR3 spans 14 amino acids. Trimming removed 4 bases from V and 12 bases from J, with 21 bases in between. Per germline, CDR1 LNHDA and CDR2 SQIVND (reference sequence). In regard to this clone: The antigen is not known.

The J gene is TRBJ1-2, the V gene TRBV19, with D possibly being TRBD1 (5 bases). Source: peripheral blood, taken on day 0 of AZD1222 vaccination. This receptor was taken from an adult in good health. The CDR3 is CASSKDSQGVKDTF. The CDR3 DNA reads as TGTGCCAGTAGTAAGGACTCCCAGGGTGTGAAGGACACCTTC.